These T cell receptor beta chains were read from a single sample in a study of blood T cells in healthy people across ages. Each CDR3 protein gets one entry after TCRdb re-called the 5' RACE reads with MiXCR. The table lists roughly 1.9 million distinct CDR3 sequences, roughly 43% of them singletons, with 20% to 25% in the top ten. The sequenced sample was blood. These receptors all come from a human donor in good health. Each CDR3 is given with its conserved first and last residue. D genes are given only for firm matches. Clone size, where shown, is once, few, many, or a class for clones that have expanded.

d_call | j_call | v_call | clone_size | cdr3_nt | cdr3_aa
TRBD1 | TRBJ1-2 | TRBV10-3 | few | TGTGCCATCAGTGAGTCGTTGGGACAGGGGACCTCCTATGGCTACACCTTC | CAISESLGQGTSYGYTF
TRBD2 | TRBJ2-1 | TRBV29-1 | . | TGCAGCGTTGAGCGGGGGAACGGCAATGAGCAGTTCTTC | CSVERGNGNEQFF
. | TRBJ2-1 | TRBV20-1 | . | TGCAGTGCTAGAGATTTCCCTGGTAACGAGCAGTTCTTC | CSARDFPGNEQFF
. | TRBJ2-3 | TRBV20-1 | . | TGCAGTGCTAGAGATTGGAGGGGCACAGATACGCAGTATTTT | CSARDWRGTDTQYF
. | TRBJ1-2 | TRBV7-9 | . | TGTGCCAGCAGCTTAGTACACCCCGGACAGAATGGCTACACCTTC | CASSLVHPGQNGYTF
. | TRBJ2-3 | TRBV20-1 | . | TGCAGTGCGGGGGCCAGGAGCAAGTGGGATACGCAGTATTTT | CSAGARSKWDTQYF
. | TRBJ2-1 | TRBV6-1 | few | TGTGCCAGCAGCGAAGTCGACAGTCCTGAGCAGTTCTTC | CASSEVDSPEQFF
TRBD1 | TRBJ2-1 | TRBV5-1 | . | TGCGCCAGCAGCGAAGGGACAGGGTTCCTCAATGAGCAGTTCTTC | CASSEGTGFLNEQFF
TRBD2 | TRBJ2-7 | TRBV7-2 | few | TGTGCCAGCAGCTGGAGCGGGGGGGACTTATACGAGCAGTACTTC | CASSWSGGDLYEQYF
. | TRBJ2-5 | TRBV25-1 | few | TGTGCCAGCAGCCAGGGGAGTCGGGAGACCCAGTACTTC | CASSQGSRETQYF
. | TRBJ1-2 | TRBV2 | once | TGTGCCAGCCGGGGGGGCACCTATCAAGGCTACACCTTC | CASRGGTYQGYTF
. | TRBJ1-4 | TRBV7-9 | . | TGTGCCAGCAGCCTACTCAGCAGGCATGGGGAACTGTTTTTT | CASSLLSRHGELFF
TRBD2 | TRBJ2-1 | TRBV7-3 | many | TGTGCCAGCAGCTTAATAAGCGGGGAAACCAATGAGCAGTTCTTC | CASSLISGETNEQFF
. | TRBJ2-5 | TRBV5-1 | . | TGCGCCAGCAGCCTCTCTGCCGGGAAAGAGACCCAGTACTTC | CASSLSAGKETQYF
. | TRBJ2-7 | TRBV29-1 | few | TGCAGCGTTGCCGTCGCTTGGGGTTCCTACGAGCAGTACTTC | CSVAVAWGSYEQYF
. | TRBJ1-4 | TRBV29-1 | many | TGCAGCGTTGAACAGGGTGAAAAACTGTTTTTT | CSVEQGEKLFF
TRBD2 | TRBJ2-7 | TRBV27 | few | TGTGCCAGCAGTTTCATCCTAGCGGGGGGAACCTACGAGCAGTACTTC | CASSFILAGGTYEQYF
TRBD1 | TRBJ2-1 | TRBV5-1 | few | TGCGCCAGCAGCCCCAGGCAGGGGGCGCCGGGAGAGCAGTTCTTC | CASSPRQGAPGEQFF
. | TRBJ2-3 | TRBV10-3 | few | TGTGCCATCACGGGCGGGAGCACAGATACGCAGTATTTT | CAITGGSTDTQYF
. | TRBJ2-3 | TRBV7-9 | . | TGTGCCAGCACGCCAGGGGTAACAGATACGCAGTATTTT | CASTPGVTDTQYF
. | TRBJ2-1 | TRBV6-2/TRBV6-3 | few | TGTGCCAGCAGATCAAGGGGGAGTGAGCAGTTCTTC | CASRSRGSEQFF
. | TRBJ2-7 | TRBV27 | . | TGTGCCAGCAGTTTAGGAACAGCCGGAGGGGTCCACGAGCAGTACTTC | CASSLGTAGGVHEQYF
. | TRBJ2-5 | TRBV6-6 | . | TGTGCCAGCAATAGGCCAGGGGAGACCCAGTACTTC | CASNRPGETQYF
. | TRBJ2-1 | TRBV7-3 | few | TGTGCCAGCAGCACAAGACTAGAAGGTGAGCAGTTCTTC | CASSTRLEGEQFF
TRBD1 | TRBJ1-6 | TRBV5-1 | . | TGCGCCAGCAGCTTGGGACAGGGCCATAATTCACCCCTCCACTTT | CASSLGQGHNSPLHF
. | TRBJ2-2 | TRBV20-1 | . | TGCAGTGCTAGACTAGCTGAAGTAACCGGGGAGCTGTTTTTT | CSARLAEVTGELFF
. | TRBJ2-4 | TRBV27 | few | TGTGCCAGCATGGGTACAGGGAAAAACATTCAGTACTTC | CASMGTGKNIQYF
. | TRBJ2-1 | TRBV12-3/TRBV12-4 | few | TGTGCCAGCAAGGGGAGCTACAATGAGCAGTTCTTC | CASKGSYNEQFF
. | TRBJ1-2 | TRBV12-3/TRBV12-4 | few | TGTGCCAGCAGCGATACAGAGAGCTACGGCTACACCTTC | CASSDTESYGYTF
. | TRBJ1-5 | TRBV7-8 | many | TGTGCCAGCAGCTTAGCGTCGCGCAATCAGCCCCAGCATTTT | CASSLASRNQPQHF
. | TRBJ2-7 | TRBV7-2 | few | TGTGCCAGCAGTCTTAGTGGGGTCCCCGAGCAGTACTTC | CASSLSGVPEQYF
TRBD1 | TRBJ2-2 | TRBV12-3/TRBV12-4 | . | TGTGCCAGCAGTCAACCTGGACAGGGATGGACCGGGGAGCTGTTTTTT | CASSQPGQGWTGELFF
. | TRBJ2-3 | TRBV30 | . | TGTGCCTGTTCAGGCGGCGCAGATACGCAGTATTTT | CACSGGADTQYF
TRBD1 | TRBJ2-7 | TRBV12-3/TRBV12-4 | once | TGTGCCAGCAGCTCCTTTGGGACAGGGTGCTACGAGCAGTACTTC | CASSSFGTGCYEQYF
. | TRBJ2-2 | TRBV5-6 | once | TGTGCCAGCAGCTTGCCAGGCTGGGAATTTAGCGGGGAGCTGTTTTTT | CASSLPGWEFSGELFF
. | TRBJ2-7 | TRBV20-1 | . | TGCAGTGCTAGACAGAGCTCCTACAATGGGCAGTACTTC | CSARQSSYNGQYF
. | TRBJ1-2 | TRBV5-1 | . | TGCACCGGCAGCGGGGCCGGGGGGAAGGAACCTAACTATGGCTACACCTTC | CTGSGAGGKEPNYGYTF
. | TRBJ2-5 | TRBV2 | . | TGTGCCAGCAGTGACGGGGTTGGGGAGACCCAGTACTTC | CASSDGVGETQYF
. | TRBJ1-6 | TRBV5-5 | . | TGTGCCAGCAGCTCGACAGTGACTAATTCACCCCTCCACTTT | CASSSTVTNSPLHF
TRBD2 | TRBJ2-5 | TRBV5-1 | few | TGCGCCAGCAGCTTGGGGCCTAGCGGGGGTCAAGAGACCCAGTACTTC | CASSLGPSGGQETQYF
. | TRBJ1-1 | TRBV7-9 | . | TGTGCCAGCAGCAGCAAGGGCAGCCCGTTGAACACTGAAGCTTTCTTT | CASSSKGSPLNTEAFF
. | TRBJ2-5 | TRBV29-1 | . | TGCAGCGTTGGATTCCAGGGTGGGGAAGAGACCCAGTACTTC | CSVGFQGGEETQYF
. | TRBJ2-5 | TRBV29-1 | many | TGCAGCGCTCCCGCTTCGAGGGCGCAAGAGACCCAGTACTTC | CSAPASRAQETQYF
. | TRBJ1-2 | TRBV7-2 | . | TGTGCCAGCAGCTTAAGAAGGGGACGAGGCTACACCTTC | CASSLRRGRGYTF
. | TRBJ2-3 | TRBV7-9 | . | TGTGCCAGCAGCCCCCCTGGAGAAGGGAATACGCAGTATTTT | CASSPPGEGNTQYF